The present T cell receptor beta chain was sequenced within a study of CD8 T cells in Susac syndrome. Germline values: CDR1 MGHRA, CDR2 YSYEKL. With 5 bases clipped from V and 4 bases from J, the junction kept 14 bases outside the gene matches. The CDR3 covers 17 residues. Random hexamers were used to reverse transcribe an amount of about 0.5 to 1 ug RNA. MiXCR, applied by TCRdb to the immunoSEQ multiplex PCR reads, yields one record per CDR3 protein. The data contain about 430,000 distinct CDR3 sequences, 75% to 90% of them singletons. The J gene is TRBJ2-1, the V gene TRBV4-1; 7 nucleotides match TRBD1. The TCR comes from a human donor with multiple sclerosis. The sample consisted of CD8+ T cells from PBMCs. In DNA, the CDR3 is TGCGCCAGCAGCGATACTAAGGGGACAGCGATTTACAATGAGCAGTTCTTC. Translation gives CASSDTKGTAIYNEQFF.